The 12 T cell receptor beta chains presented below share a single source sample, sequenced in a study of CD8+CD57+ T cells in acquired aplastic anemia. Investigators profiled TCR beta VDJ and CDR3 from genomic DNA template. Each CDR3 protein is one row after TCRdb ran MiXCR on the reads. Of approximately 180,000 distinct CDR3 sequences in the sample, roughly half were seen once. CD8+CD57+ cell expansion, shown by flow cytometry, had occurred in the patients selected for sequencing. Sequencing was carried out using sorted CD4+, CD8+, or CD8+CD57+ T cells (not recorded which) from PBMCs. The receptor source for this set is a human donor with aplastic anemia.

This clonotype has only one observation. Possible read error: a much larger clone is one base away. The rearrangement uses TRBV3-1 and TRBJ2-7; D is ambiguous. The CDR3 loop spans 12 amino acids. CDR1 is LGHDT, CDR2 YNNKEL, per germline (reference sequence). Trimming shortened V by 4 bases and J by 6 bases, and 10 bases separated the two germline ends. The CDR3 DNA sequence: TGTGCCAGCAGCCGATGGAGTGTCGAGCAGTACTTC. It codes for CASSRWSVEQYF.

This clonotype was detected a few times. The germline gene is not matched at one end of the junction; a read error may be the cause. The genes are TRBV2 and TRBJ1-3; D ambiguous. Looked up from germline, CDR1 is SNHLY and CDR2 is FYNNEI. CDR3 length: 12 amino acids. The CDR3: CASSVYGDTIYF. CDR3 DNA sequence: TGTGCCAGCAGTGTTTATGGAGACACCATATATTTT.

The CDR3 DNA follows: TGTGCCAGCAGTGAAGGGGGCGATACCTACAATGAGCAGTTCTTC. Residues: CASSEGGDTYNEQFF. The chain is built from TRBV2 and TRBJ2-1; D may be TRBD1 (5 bases). The CDR3 consists of 15 residues. V gave up 1 base and J gave up 2 bases, with 9 bases separating them. The germline V gene has CDR1 SNHLY and CDR2 FYNNEI.

This clonotype was counted at least ten times. V usage is TRBV10-2 and J usage is TRBJ2-7, with D maybe TRBD2 (5 bases). Per germline, CDR1 WSHSY and CDR2 SAAADI. The CDR3 is 16 residues long. V lost 3 bases to trimming and J lost 1 base, with 16 bases between them. CDR3 DNA: TGCGCCAGCAGTGATCCCCAGAGACTACGGTCCTACGAGCAGTACTTC. It yields the protein CASSDPQRLRSYEQYF.

Details on this clonotype: A much larger clone sits a single nucleotide away, making a read error possible. The V gene is TRBV12-3 or TRBV12-4, the J gene TRBJ2-2; 8 bases line up with TRBD2. This CDR3 is 15 amino acids long. The ends lost 4 bases at V and 6 bases at J; junction bases unmatched: 7. CDR3: CASSSGGTAPGELFF. The CDR3 DNA reads as TGTGCCAGCAGTTCGGGGGGGACGGCTCCCGGGGAGCTGTTTTTT.

In its sample, this clonotype was seen once. The J gene is TRBJ2-2, the V gene TRBV19; D is ambiguous. This CDR3 is 14 amino acids long. Trimming took 5 bases from V and 1 from J, leaving 8 bases between them. CDR1 and CDR2 from the germline V gene are LNHDA and SQIVND (reference sequence). DNA of the CDR3: TGTGCCAGTAGTGCCCAGAAGAACACCGGGGAGCTGTTTTTT. The encoded protein is CASSAQKNTGELFF.

The rearrangement uses TRBV29-1 and TRBJ1-1; perhaps TRBD1 as D (5 bases). The CDR3 loop spans 13 amino acids. V was shortened by 5 bases and J by 4 bases, with 14 bases between the two germline ends. Germline CDR1 reads SQVTM; CDR2 reads ANQGSEA. The CDR3 nucleotides are TGCAGCGTTTCCAGGGTTATAAGCACTGAAGCTTTCTTT. Translating gives CSVSRVISTEAFF.

The chain couples TRBV19 to TRBJ1-2, with a possible D match to TRBD1 (6 bases). Deletions cut 5 bases from V and 1 base from J, with 11 bases between. The germline V gene encodes CDR1 LNHDA and CDR2 SQIVND (reference sequence). The CDR3 length is 14 residues. The CDR3 region is CASSATGINYGYTF. In DNA form, the CDR3 reads TGTGCCAGTAGTGCTACAGGGATTAACTATGGCTACACCTTC. The variable domain in full, with the rest retrieved from reference TRBV19 and TRBJ1-2, is DGGITQSPKYLFRKEGQNVTLSCEQNLNHDAMYWYRQDPGQGLRLIYYSQIVNDFQKGDIAEGYSVSREKKESFPLTVTSAQKNPTAFYLCASSATGINYGYTFGSGTRLTVV.

V usage is TRBV6-5 and J usage is TRBJ1-1; D possibly corresponds to TRBD1 (5 bases). CDR1 is MNHEY, CDR2 SVGAGI, per germline. Trimming removed 1 base at V and 5 bases at J, with 11 bases between. This CDR3 comprises 14 residues. CDR3 in amino acids: CASSYFRVGTEAFF. The DNA for the CDR3 is TGTGCCAGCAGTTACTTCAGGGTAGGGACTGAAGCTTTCTTT.

CDR3 bases: TGTGCCACCAGTGCCCGGACAGACACAGATACGCAGTATTTT. Translated: CATSARTDTDTQYF. The chain couples TRBV24-1 to TRBJ2-3; D perhaps matches TRBD1 (6 bases). V was clipped by 5 bases and J by 2 bases, with 10 bases between them. CDR3 length: 14 amino acids. Germline values: CDR1 KGHDR, CDR2 SFDVKD.

This clonotype was detected ten times or more. The chain couples TRBV10-3 to TRBJ1-5, with D tentatively TRBD1 (6 bases). CDR1 ENHRY and CDR2 SYGVKD come from the germline V gene. CDR3 size: 13 residues. The V end lost 8 bases, the J end lost 5 bases, and 13 bases lay between the germline ends. CDR3 protein: CAIHDRPDQPQHF. The CDR3 DNA reads TGTGCCATCCATGACAGGCCCGATCAGCCCCAGCATTTT.

In its sample, this clonotype was seen many times. The J gene is TRBJ2-7, the V gene TRBV6-1; D call uncertain. V lost 11 bases, J lost 1 base, and 15 bases lay in between. The CDR3 spans 13 residues. Germline V gives CDR1 MNHNS, CDR2 SASEGT. CDR3 loop: CAGRPGGSYEQYF. The CDR3 coding sequence is TGTGCCGGTCGTCCGGGCGGATCCTACGAGCAGTACTTC.